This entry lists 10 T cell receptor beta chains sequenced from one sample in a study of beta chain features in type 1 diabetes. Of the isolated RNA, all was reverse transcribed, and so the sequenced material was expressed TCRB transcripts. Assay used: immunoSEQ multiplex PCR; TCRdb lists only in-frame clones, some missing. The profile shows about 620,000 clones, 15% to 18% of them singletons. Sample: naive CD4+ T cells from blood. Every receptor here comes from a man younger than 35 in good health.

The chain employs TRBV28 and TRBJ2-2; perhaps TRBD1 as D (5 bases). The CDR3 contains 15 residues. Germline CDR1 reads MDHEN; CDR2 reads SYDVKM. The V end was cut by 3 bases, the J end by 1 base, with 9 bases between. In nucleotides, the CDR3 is TGTGCCAGCAGTTTCCAGGGCCTGAACACCGGGGAGCTGTTTTTT. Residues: CASSFQGLNTGELFF.

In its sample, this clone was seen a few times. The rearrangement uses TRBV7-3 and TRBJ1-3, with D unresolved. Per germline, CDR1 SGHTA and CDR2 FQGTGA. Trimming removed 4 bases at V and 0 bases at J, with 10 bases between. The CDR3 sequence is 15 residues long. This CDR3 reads CASSSGRNSGNTIYF. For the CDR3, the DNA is TGTGCCAGCAGCTCCGGACGAAACTCTGGAAACACCATATATTTT.

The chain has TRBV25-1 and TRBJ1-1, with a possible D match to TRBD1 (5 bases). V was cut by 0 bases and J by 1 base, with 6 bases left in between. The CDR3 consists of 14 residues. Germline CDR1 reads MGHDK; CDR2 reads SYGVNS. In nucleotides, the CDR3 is TGTGCCAGCAGTGAATACAGGGCGAACACTGAAGCTTTCTTT. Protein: CASSEYRANTEAFF.

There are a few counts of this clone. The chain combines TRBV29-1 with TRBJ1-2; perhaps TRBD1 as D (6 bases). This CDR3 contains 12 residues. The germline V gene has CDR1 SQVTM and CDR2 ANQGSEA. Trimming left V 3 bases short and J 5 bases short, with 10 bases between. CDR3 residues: CSVEGAAYGYTF. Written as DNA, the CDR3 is TGCAGCGTTGAGGGGGCTGCTTATGGCTACACCTTC.

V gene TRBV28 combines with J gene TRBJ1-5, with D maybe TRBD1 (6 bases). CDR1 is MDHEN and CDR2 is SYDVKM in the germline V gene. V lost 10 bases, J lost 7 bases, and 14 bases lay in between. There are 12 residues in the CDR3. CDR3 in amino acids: CATVPGAQPQHF. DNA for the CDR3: TGTGCCACCGTGCCAGGGGCCCAGCCCCAGCATTTT.

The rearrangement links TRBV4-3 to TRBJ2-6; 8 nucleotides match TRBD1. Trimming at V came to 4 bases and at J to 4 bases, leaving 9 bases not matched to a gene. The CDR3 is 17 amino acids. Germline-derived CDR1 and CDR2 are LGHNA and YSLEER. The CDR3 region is CASSRGTGVTGANVLTF. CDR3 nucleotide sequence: TGCGCCAGCAGCCGAGGGACAGGAGTTACCGGGGCCAACGTCCTGACTTTC.

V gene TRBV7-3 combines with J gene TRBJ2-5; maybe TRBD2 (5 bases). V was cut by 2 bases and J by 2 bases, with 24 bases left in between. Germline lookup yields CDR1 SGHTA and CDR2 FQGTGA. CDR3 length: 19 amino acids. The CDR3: CASSLGSPLSGYRQETQYF. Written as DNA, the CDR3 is TGTGCCAGCAGCTTAGGTTCCCCCCTAAGCGGTTACCGACAAGAGACCCAGTACTTC.

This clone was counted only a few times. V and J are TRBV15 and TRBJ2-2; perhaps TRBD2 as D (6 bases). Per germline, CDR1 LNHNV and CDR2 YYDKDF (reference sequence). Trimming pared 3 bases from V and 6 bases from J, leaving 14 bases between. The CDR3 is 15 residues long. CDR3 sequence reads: CATSSGGVAAGELFF. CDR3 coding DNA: TGTGCCACCAGCAGTGGCGGGGTGGCCGCCGGGGAGCTGTTTTTT.

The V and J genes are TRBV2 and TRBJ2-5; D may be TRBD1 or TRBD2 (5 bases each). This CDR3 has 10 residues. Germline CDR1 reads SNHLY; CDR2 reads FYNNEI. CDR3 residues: CAGGVETQYF. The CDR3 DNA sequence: TGTGCTGGGGGTGTGGAGACCCAGTACTTC.

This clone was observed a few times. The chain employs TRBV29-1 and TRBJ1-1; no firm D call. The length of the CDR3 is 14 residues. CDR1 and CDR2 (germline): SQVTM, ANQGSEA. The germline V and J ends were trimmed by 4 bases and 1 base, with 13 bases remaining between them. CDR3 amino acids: CSVGLAARNTEAFF. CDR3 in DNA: TGCAGCGTTGGTTTGGCAGCTCGGAACACTGAAGCTTTCTTT. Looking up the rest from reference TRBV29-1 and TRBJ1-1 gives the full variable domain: SAVISQKPSRDICQRGTSLTIQCQVDSQVTMMFWYRQQPGQSLTLIATANQGSEATYESGFVIDKFPISRPNLTFSTLTVSNMSPEDSSIYLCSVGLAARNTEAFFGQGTRLTVV.